Listed below are T cell receptor beta chains from one sample, sequenced in a study of blood T cell repertoires in COVID-19. Generated by immunoSEQ multiplex PCR, the TCRdb table keeps only in-frame clones and is missing some. The sample lists some 260,000 clones; approximately 91% were seen once. The sequencing sample was made of peripheral blood. These receptor sequences come from a woman between 35 and 50 years old who had recovered from COVID-19. Each CDR3 is given with its conserved first and last residue. The D gene is left open where the match is weak.

D	V	J	CDR3
-	TRBV21-1	TRBJ2-7	CASSKWKGQGFCEQYF
-	TRBV5-5	TRBJ1-2	CASSLGLTADGYTF
-	TRBV19	TRBJ2-7	CASSESGYEYEQYF
-	TRBV30	TRBJ1-5	CAWSLSRGNNQPQHF
-	TRBV27	TRBJ2-4	CASKERGTKNIQYF
TRBD1	TRBV19	TRBJ2-7	CASSRLGTGAPGEQYF
-	TRBV5-1	TRBJ1-4	CASSLYAGSNEKLFF
-	TRBV14	TRBJ2-3	CASSQENGRADTQYF
-	TRBV5-1	TRBJ1-2	CASSSIQGGGYTF
TRBD1	TRBV18	TRBJ1-6	CASSHRQGYYNSPLHF
-	TRBV7-2	TRBJ2-1	CASSFWGAGNEQFF
-	TRBV5-4	TRBJ1-4	CASSFRSSGRSWGEKLFF
TRBD2	TRBV6-5	TRBJ2-1	CASSYSTSGDEQFF
-	TRBV20-1	TRBJ2-5	CSAYREETQYF
TRBD2	TRBV4-3	TRBJ2-1	CASSQRWLAGDIFWDNEQFF
-	TRBV7-9	TRBJ1-2	CASSQTVNYGYTF
TRBD1	TRBV6-6	TRBJ1-2	CASRPAGQNYGYTF
TRBD2	TRBV12-5	TRBJ2-1	CASGLAPPTTSGSYNEQFF
-	TRBV27	TRBJ2-6	CASSWRAFSGANVLTF
TRBD2	TRBV19	TRBJ2-3	CASSFAGTNTDTQYF
TRBD1	TRBV18	TRBJ1-2	CASSPGGQLLYGYTF
-	TRBV3-1/TRBV3-2	TRBJ2-5	CASSQSTGRRSQETQYF
TRBD2	TRBV7-4	TRBJ2-3	CASSLGLAGGLDTQYF
-	TRBV27	TRBJ1-5	CASSLAGNQPQHF
TRBD1	TRBV14	TRBJ2-5	CASSPRPGTGGETQYF
-	TRBV30	TRBJ1-6	CAWSPRTPQRGSPLHF
TRBD1	TRBV4-3	TRBJ2-7	CASSHGTASLEQYF
-	TRBV9	TRBJ2-1	CASSTTDTPFTNEQFF
-	TRBV7-9	TRBJ2-3	CASTRWSSDPTDTQYF
-	TRBV19	TRBJ1-2	CASSPRGIGYTF
-	TRBV29-1	TRBJ2-7	CSVVDRIHEQYF
-	TRBV28	TRBJ1-6	CASSSPSSYNSPLHF
-	TRBV12-3/TRBV12-4	TRBJ1-3	CASEGGMRNTIYF
-	TRBV5-5	TRBJ1-2	CASSMRGELYGYTF
TRBD2	TRBV6-7	TRBJ2-5	CASSTGTSGDQETQYF
-	TRBV18	TRBJ1-2	CASSGLDSANYGYTF
TRBD2	TRBV9	TRBJ2-7	CASSVEVTSVSHF
-	TRBV19	TRBJ1-5	CASTPLQGSNQPQHF
TRBD2	TRBV11-3	TRBJ2-1	CASSRSGVYNEQFF
TRBD1	TRBV18	TRBJ1-5	CASSLWGQGNQPQHF
TRBD1	TRBV11-3	TRBJ1-1	CASRGQGAGTEAFF
TRBD1	TRBV5-6	TRBJ2-6	CASKTGNSGANVLTF